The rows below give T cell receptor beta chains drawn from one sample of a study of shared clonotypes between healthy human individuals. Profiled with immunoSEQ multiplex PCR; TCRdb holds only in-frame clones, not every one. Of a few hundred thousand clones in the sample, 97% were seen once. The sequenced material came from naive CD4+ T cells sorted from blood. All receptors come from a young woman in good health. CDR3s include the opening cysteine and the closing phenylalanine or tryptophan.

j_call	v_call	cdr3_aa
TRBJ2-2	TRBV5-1	CASSLGDSGELFF
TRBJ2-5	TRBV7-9	CASSFPAISGTETQYF
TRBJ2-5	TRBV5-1	CASSAGVVVETQYF
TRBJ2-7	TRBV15	CATRKDRAGTYEQYF
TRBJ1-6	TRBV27	CASSQRQVGSYNSPLHF
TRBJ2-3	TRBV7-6	CASSFAGVEDTQYF
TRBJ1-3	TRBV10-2	CASREGTSGNTIYF
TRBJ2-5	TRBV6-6	CASSYSRDVRTQYF
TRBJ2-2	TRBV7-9	CASSLLGPYTGELFF
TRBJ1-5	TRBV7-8	CASSTGTGGQLSNQPQHF
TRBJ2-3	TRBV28	CASSHPSDGTDTQYF
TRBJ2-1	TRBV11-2	CASSLDLGKGEGEQFF
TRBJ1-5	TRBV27	CASSLRGAGSNQPQHF
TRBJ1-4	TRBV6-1	CASSVDRVAEKLFF
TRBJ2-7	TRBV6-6	CASRATSSAQYF
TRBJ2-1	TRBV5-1	CASSWGTSGRANEQFF
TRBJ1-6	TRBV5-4	CASSHGTTSYNSPLHF
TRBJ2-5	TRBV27	CASSLGRQPMGKETQYF
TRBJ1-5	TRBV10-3	CAITQGLERPQHF
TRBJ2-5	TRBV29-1	CSADIGWGGETQYF
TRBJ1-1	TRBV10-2	CASSESGKNTEAFF
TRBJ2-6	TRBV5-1	CASTTPGQPISGANVLTF
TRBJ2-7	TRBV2	CASSLGTGLYEQYF
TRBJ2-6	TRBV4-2	CASSWGPVTGANVLTF
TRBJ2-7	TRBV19	CASTGNLDEQYF
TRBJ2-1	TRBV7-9	CASSLTGDNEQFF
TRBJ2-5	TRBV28	CASSLGQGGGETQYF
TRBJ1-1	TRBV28	CASSLGGYERTEAFF
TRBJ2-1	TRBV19	CASSPALGGGLAGGGNEQFF
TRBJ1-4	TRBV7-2	CASSLQPPEKLFF
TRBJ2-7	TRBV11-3	CASSLDGLAGNEQYF
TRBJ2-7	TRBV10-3	CAISGRQGDEQYF
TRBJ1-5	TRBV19	CASSIAGHSNQPQHF
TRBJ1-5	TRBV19	CASQGGGYSNQPQHF
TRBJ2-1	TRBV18	CASSPGTGYNEQFF
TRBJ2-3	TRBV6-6	CAANERISTDTQYF